This entry lists 18 T cell receptor beta chains sequenced from one sample in a study of T-cell memory formation after mild COVID-19. TCRdb reprocessed the 5' RACE reads via MiXCR and lists one record per CDR3 protein. The repertoire holds a few hundred thousand distinct CDR3 sequences, with around 17% as singletons. The sample taken for sequencing was PBMCs or a T cell subset sorted from them (not recorded which). These receptors were taken from a man younger than 35 who had mild COVID-19 (a few samples of this study predate the infection). Cell type and time point are not known.

The V and J genes are TRBV11-2 and TRBJ2-1; a weak D match, TRBD1 (6 bases). Trimming shortened V by 2 bases and J by 5 bases, and 16 bases separated the two germline ends. CDR1 SGHAT and CDR2 FQNNGV come from the germline V gene. The CDR3 has 16 residues. CDR3 protein: CASSLIFWTANNEQFF. The CDR3 bases are TGTGCCAGCAGCTTAATATTCTGGACAGCTAACAATGAGCAGTTCTTC.

This clonotype was detected a few times. This chain connects TRBV5-1 to TRBJ2-2; TRBD2 aligns across 8 bases. V shed 4 bases and J 1 base; nucleotides not matched to a gene: 3. The length of the CDR3 is 15 residues. Germline-derived CDR1 and CDR2 are SGHRS and YFSETQ. The CDR3 loop is CASSQSGGNTGELFF. CDR3 nucleotides: TGCGCCAGCAGCCAGAGCGGGGGGAACACCGGGGAGCTGTTTTTT.

The V call is TRBV6-5, the J call TRBJ1-1, with D perhaps matching TRBD1 (5 bases). The V end was cut by 2 bases, the J end by 8 bases, with 12 bases between. The CDR3 is made up of 13 amino acids. Germline lookup yields CDR1 MNHEY and CDR2 SVGAGI. The CDR3 spells CASSYQGLREAFF. The CDR3 DNA is TGTGCCAGCAGTTACCAGGGCCTAAGGGAAGCTTTCTTT.

The chain links TRBV28 to TRBJ2-3; unclear D gene. From germline, CDR1 is MDHEN and CDR2 SYDVKM. Trimming removed 4 bases from V and 6 bases from J, with 8 bases in between. The CDR3 runs to 12 residues. In nucleotides, the CDR3 is TGTGCCAGCAGTTCGTCTGGGGATACGCAGTATTTT. Translation: CASSSSGDTQYF.

The CDR3 spells CASSLSPGETQYF. The CDR3 region has the DNA TGTGCCAGCAGCTTATCGCCCGGGGAGACCCAGTACTTC. The rearrangement links TRBV7-2 to TRBJ2-5, with no clear D. CDR1 and CDR2 from the germline V gene are SGHTA and FQGNSA. The CDR3 spans 13 residues. Trimming took 2 bases from V and 5 from J, leaving 9 bases between them.

This clonotype occurred a few times. This chain uses TRBV7-6 with TRBJ2-7; no reliable D call. The CDR3 consists of 13 residues. CDR1 and CDR2 from the germline V gene are SGHVS and FNYEAQ. The germline V and J ends were trimmed by 1 base and 2 bases, with 6 bases remaining between them. The CDR3 sequence: CASSLGGTYEQYV. CDR3 bases: TGTGCCAGCAGCTTAGGGGGTACCTACGAGCAGTACGTC.

The genes are TRBV20-1 and TRBJ2-1; D tentatively reads TRBD1 or TRBD2 (5 bases each). The V end lost 0 bases, the J end lost 9 bases, and 15 bases lay between the germline ends. Germline CDR1 DFQATT, CDR2 SNEGSKA (reference sequence). This CDR3 comprises 14 residues. CDR3 DNA sequence: TGCAGTGCTAGAGATCAGACGGGGCGTCGTGAGCAGTTCTTC. Translating it yields CSARDQTGRREQFF.

This clonotype was detected a few times. The genes are TRBV7-9 and TRBJ2-1, with 13 positions matching TRBD2. There are 20 residues in the CDR3. J gave up 0 bases and V 4 bases, and 12 bases lay outside the gene matches. From germline, CDR1 is SEHNR and CDR2 FQNEAQ (reference sequence). The CDR3 is CASSSRLAGGRTSSYNEQFF. CDR3 nucleotides: TGTGCCAGCAGCTCCCGACTAGCGGGGGGCAGAACTAGCTCCTACAATGAGCAGTTCTTC.

Here the CDR3 DNA reads TGTGCCAGCAGCTTAGAGGGGTTGCGGCCCCAGCATTTT. Encoded protein: CASSLEGLRPQHF. J is TRBJ1-5 and V is TRBV7-8; a weak D match, TRBD1 (5 bases). Germline-derived CDR1 and CDR2 are SGHVS and FQNEAQ. The CDR3 has 13 residues. V lost 1 base, J lost 9 bases, and 10 bases lay in between.

The chain has TRBV5-1 and TRBJ2-5; tentative D call: TRBD1 (6 bases). V lost 0 bases and J 3 bases, leaving 15 bases between the germline ends. The CDR3 spans 16 residues. Germline CDR1 is SGHRS and CDR2 is YFSETQ. CDR3 sequence reads: CASSLGLQGWEETQYF. The CDR3 DNA reads TGCGCCAGCAGCTTGGGCTTACAGGGTTGGGAAGAGACCCAGTACTTC.

This clonotype was seen only a few times. This rearrangement joins TRBV7-2 to TRBJ2-7; 7 positions agree with TRBD1. Looked up from germline, CDR1 is SGHTA and CDR2 is FQGNSA. The CDR3 totals 14 residues. V lost 5 bases, J lost 3 bases, and 7 bases stayed unmatched. CDR3 region: CASSHRDRHYEQYF. The CDR3 DNA reads TGTGCCAGCAGCCACCGGGACAGACACTACGAGCAGTACTTC.

This rearrangement joins TRBV5-1 to TRBJ1-2; D remains unclear. CDR1 is SGHRS, CDR2 YFSETQ, per germline. Trimming took 4 bases from V and 5 from J, leaving 18 bases between them. The CDR3 is 15 residues long. The CDR3 DNA reads as TGCGCCAGCAGCGGGTCGACTCTCTTCTCATATGGCTACACCTTC. Its protein product is CASSGSTLFSYGYTF. Full variable domain (outside the CDR3, taken from reference TRBV5-1 and TRBJ1-2): KAGVTQTPRYLIKTRGQQVTLSCSPISGHRSVSWYQQTPGQGLQFLFEYFSETQRNKGNFPGRFSGRQFSNSRSEMNVSTLELGDSALYLCASSGSTLFSYGYTFGSGTRLTVV.

This clonotype has more than one count but fewer than ten. The chain couples TRBV2 to TRBJ1-2, with D unclear. The CDR3 is 10 residues long. Germline CDR1 reads SNHLY; CDR2 reads FYNNEI. V was cut by 2 bases and J by 13 bases, with 8 bases left in between. CDR3 loop: CASSETASTF. The CDR3, as DNA: TGTGCCAGCAGTGAAACAGCCAGCACCTTC.

This clonotype has a handful of counts. This chain joins TRBV5-4 and TRBJ2-7; the D is unclear. There are 14 residues in the CDR3. Germline V CDR1 and CDR2: SGHNT, YYREEE (reference sequence). Trimming shortened V by 2 bases and J by 6 bases, and 15 bases separated the two germline ends. The DNA of the CDR3 is TGTGCCAGCAGCTTAGAGAACCGCTTTGGCGAGCAGTACTTC. This encodes CASSLENRFGEQYF.

A word on this clonotype: This may stem from a read error, because a much larger clone lies one nucleotide away. J is TRBJ2-7 and V is TRBV4-3; no firm D call. The CDR3 is 13 amino acids. Germline V gene sequence: CDR1 LGHNA, CDR2 YSLEER. V was trimmed by 8 bases and J by 3 bases, leaving 14 bases between them. CDR3 sequence: CASGPEHLYEQYF. DNA of the CDR3: TGCGCCAGCGGCCCAGAACACCTCTACGAGCAGTACTTC.

The sample holds a few counts of this clonotype. The chain couples TRBV10-3 to TRBJ2-7, with TRBD2 as a possible D gene (6 bases). V was shortened by 5 bases and J by 7 bases, with 15 bases between the two germline ends. Germline V gene sequence: CDR1 ENHRY, CDR2 SYGVKD. The CDR3 consists of 13 residues. The CDR3 nucleotides are TGTGCCATCAGTCCCGCTACGGGGGAAGAGCAGTACTTC. It yields the protein CAISPATGEEQYF.

In its sample, this clonotype was seen once. J is TRBJ1-2 and V is TRBV7-2; 7 nucleotides agree with TRBD1. The CDR3 contains 14 residues. V shed 4 bases, J shed 4 bases, and the junction held 6 bases outside the gene matches. Germline CDR1 and CDR2: SGHTA and FQGNSA. The CDR3 nucleotides read TGTGCCAGCAGCTCTCCGGGACAGCCCTATGGCTACACCTTC. Its translation: CASSSPGQPYGYTF. Full variable domain (missing parts from reference TRBV7-2 and TRBJ1-2): GAGVSQSPSNKVTEKGKDVELRCDPISGHTALYWYRQSLGQGLEFLIYFQGNSAPDKSGLPSDRFSAERTGGSVSTLTIQRTQQEDSAVYLCASSSPGQPYGYTFGSGTRLTVV.

This clonotype has a handful of counts. J is TRBJ2-5 and V is TRBV12-3 or TRBV12-4; 7 bases are shared with TRBD2. The CDR3 consists of 15 residues. V dropped 6 bases and J dropped 5; count of bases not matched to a gene: 12. The CDR3 region has the DNA TGTGCCAGCAGGCTCAGGACTACTAGCGCGGAGACCCAGTACTTC. It codes for CASRLRTTSAETQYF.